This T cell receptor (beta chain) was recovered during a study of identical twins' blood T cells. Study-wide findings and caveats: Twin repertoire similarity may partly reflect shared environment.

The CDR3 runs 14 residues. A word on this clonotype: As yet, its antigen is unknown. The junction departs from germline at one end; a sequencing error may be responsible.

Authors' methods: Each donor had about 95,000 to nearly 550,000 clonotypes. TCRdb itself ran the 5' RACE reads through MiXCR, one entry per CDR3 protein. The V and J calls and clone size are TCRdb's, not the authors'. The sample includes about 330 distinct CDR3 sequences, around 65% seen only once; the top ten take about 35%. Three pairs of healthy female monozygous twins were the donors. The clonotype was recovered from a woman aged 18 to 50 in good health. The J gene is TRBJ2-1, the V gene TRBV12-3 or TRBV12-4; 12 bases agree with TRBD2. Sequences were obtained from PBMCs. In DNA, the CDR3 is TGTGCCAGCAGTCTAGCGGGAGGGTCCGTTGAGCAGTTCTTC. It encodes CASSLAGGSVEQFF.